One sample yielded the 31 T cell receptor beta chains listed below, sequenced in a study of CD8 T cells in ankylosing spondylitis (TCRdb year 2017). Libraries were made using 5' RACE. Sequencing instrument: Illumina HiSeq 2500. The public reads were reprocessed in TCRdb via fastp at Q25 and MiXCR, keeping in-frame beta chains. Rows merge per CDR3 protein into single entries with the most common DNA and genes. Across this sample there are 350,000 to 400,000 distinct CDR3 sequences, with 20% to 25% seen only once. The ten biggest clones cover around 14% of the sample. Sequenced material: blood, either unsorted or a sorted T cell fraction (not recorded which). These receptors all stem from a male donor with ankylosing spondylitis or in good health (not recorded which).

This chain links TRBV29-1 with TRBJ1-2; D unresolved. V lost 0 bases and J 3 bases, leaving 8 bases between the germline ends. The CDR3 contains 13 residues. CDR1 and CDR2 (germline): SQVTM, ANQGSEA. The CDR3 here is CSVEDTSDYGYTF. The CDR3 DNA reads TGCAGCGTTGAAGACACCTCGGACTATGGCTACACCTTC.

This clonotype was observed a handful of times. The rearrangement joins TRBV11-2 to TRBJ2-7; D may be TRBD1 (5 bases). The CDR3 has 14 residues. Germline-derived CDR1 and CDR2 are SGHAT and FQNNGV. V was shortened by 1 base and J by 6 bases, with 13 bases between the two germline ends. The CDR3 loop reads CASSLVYQRGEQYF. CDR3 DNA: TGTGCCAGCAGCTTAGTCTACCAAAGGGGCGAGCAGTACTTC.

The gene calls are TRBV20-1 and TRBJ2-3; unclear D gene. This CDR3 spans 15 amino acids. CDR1 is DFQATT, CDR2 SNEGSKA, per germline (reference sequence). CDR3 residues: CSLELVRSPLDTQYF. The CDR3 nucleotides are TGCAGCCTGGAGTTGGTCAGATCCCCGTTAGATACGCAGTATTTT.

In nucleotides, the CDR3 is TGCGCCAGCCGCGGAGGGTCTGGGGCCAACGTCCTGACTTTC. Translation: CASRGGSGANVLTF. The V call is TRBV4-1, the J call TRBJ2-6; D is possibly TRBD2 (6 bases). Germline CDR1 and CDR2: MGHRA and YSYEKL. The CDR3 sequence is 14 residues long. V lost 8 bases and J 1 base, leaving 9 bases between the germline ends.

This clonotype showed up just a few times. The V gene is TRBV18, the J gene TRBJ2-7; D possibly corresponds to TRBD2 (5 bases). This CDR3 has 14 amino acids. CDR1 and CDR2 from the germline V gene are KGHSH and LQKENI. V lost 4 bases, J lost 6 bases, and 16 bases lay in between. Here the CDR3 DNA reads TGTGCCAGCTCACGGACGGGGTCCAGCTCCGAGCAGTACTTC. Its translation: CASSRTGSSSEQYF. Full variable domain (rest looked up from reference TRBV18 and TRBJ2-7): NAGVMQNPRHLVRRRGQEARLRCSPMKGHSHVYWYRQLPEEGLKFMVYLQKENIIDESGMPKERFSAEFPKEGPSILRIQQVVRGDSAAYFCASSRTGSSSEQYFGPGTRLTVT.

This chain links TRBV20-1 with TRBJ1-5; maybe TRBD1 (6 bases). The CDR3 has 17 residues. Trimming took off 5 bases at V and 0 bases at J, with 20 bases between the two ends. Germline V gene lookup returns CDR1 DFQATT and CDR2 SNEGSKA (reference sequence). In DNA form, the CDR3 reads TGCAGTGCTTTGGACATCTATTACAGGGCTAGCAATCAGCCCCAGCATTTT. It specifies CSALDIYYRASNQPQHF.

This clonotype showed up many times. The rearrangement links TRBV10-3 to TRBJ2-2; a weak D match, TRBD2 (5 bases). CDR3 size: 16 residues. V lost 3 bases and J lost 0, with 11 bases in between. The germline gives CDR1 ENHRY, CDR2 SYGVKD. The CDR3 bases are TGTGCCATCAGTGAAGGAGGCGCGGCGAACACCGGGGAGCTGTTTTTT. Its protein product is CAISEGGAANTGELFF.

This clonotype showed up many times. This rearrangement joins TRBV12-3 or TRBV12-4 to TRBJ2-5; 7 bases agree with TRBD1. V trimming: 5 bases; J trimming: 5 bases; junction bases outside the gene matches: 5. The CDR3 totals 13 residues. CDR3: CASSHDRDETQYF. CDR3 DNA sequence: TGTGCCAGCAGTCACGACAGGGACGAGACCCAGTACTTC.

This clonotype was seen ten or more times. The gene calls are TRBV12-3 or TRBV12-4 and TRBJ2-7; a weak D match, TRBD2 (5 bases). This CDR3 comprises 14 residues. V shed 2 bases and J shed 2 bases, with 10 bases lying between them. CDR3 region: CASSLSSNTYEQYF. The CDR3 DNA reads TGTGCCAGCAGTTTATCTAGCAACACCTACGAGCAGTACTTC.

This sequence joins TRBV14 and TRBJ2-1; TRBD2 matches at 9 bases. This CDR3 region has 19 residues. Unmatched junction bases numbered 14, after V lost 2 bases and J lost 3 bases. Germline CDR1 reads SGHDN; CDR2 reads FVKESK. CDR3: CASSQFPDERGAIYNEQFF. The CDR3 nucleotides read TGTGCCAGCAGCCAATTTCCCGACGAGCGGGGGGCTATCTACAATGAGCAGTTCTTC.

This clonotype has more than one count but fewer than ten. This rearrangement joins TRBV12-3 or TRBV12-4 to TRBJ1-2; 8 positions match TRBD1. With V trimmed by 5 bases and J by 4 bases, 6 bases remained unmatched. The CDR3 covers 14 residues. The CDR3 DNA reads TGTGCCAGCAGTCCCCCGACAGGGGTCTATGGCTACACCTTC. Residues: CASSPPTGVYGYTF.

The sample holds a few counts of this clonotype. The chain employs TRBV20-1 and TRBJ2-1, with TRBD1 identical over 7 bases. In germline, CDR1 is DFQATT, CDR2 SNEGSKA (reference sequence). The CDR3 spans 13 residues. V was pared by 8 bases and J by 2 bases, with 6 bases of the junction left unmatched. CDR3: CSNRDRTYNEQFF. The CDR3 DNA reads TGCAGTAACCGGGACAGAACCTACAATGAGCAGTTCTTC.

The chain links TRBV7-9 to TRBJ2-7; perhaps D is TRBD1 or TRBD2 (6 bases each). With 4 bases removed from V and 6 bases from J, the gap between germline ends came to 22 bases. CDR1 and CDR2 (germline): SEHNR, FQNEAQ (reference sequence). The CDR3 has 16 amino acids. CDR3 region: CASSSNKGGTPSEQYF. The DNA for the CDR3 is TGTGCCAGCAGCTCCAATAAGGGGGGCACCCCCTCCGAGCAGTACTTC.

The chain recombines TRBV29-1 with TRBJ2-1; TRBD1 aligns across 7 bases. CDR1 is SQVTM, CDR2 ANQGSEA, per germline. This CDR3 spans 11 amino acids. Here the CDR3 reads CAGGSYNEQFF. CDR3 coding DNA: TGCGCAGGGGGCTCCTACAATGAGCAGTTCTTC.

This clonotype appeared many times. The chain joins TRBV12-3 or TRBV12-4 to TRBJ1-1; TRBD1 matches 7 bases. V was pared by 3 bases and J by 3 bases, with 1 base of the junction left unmatched. The CDR3 loop spans 13 amino acids. This CDR3 reads CASSLGQYTEAFF. The DNA of the CDR3 is TGTGCCAGCAGTTTGGGACAGTACACTGAAGCTTTCTTT.

The chain uses TRBV7-9 and TRBJ2-2, with TRBD1 matching over 9 bases. After removal of 7 bases from V and 8 bases from J, the junction contained 11 bases not matched to a gene. This CDR3 is built from 15 residues. CDR1 and CDR2 from the germline V gene are SEHNR and FQNEAQ (reference sequence). The CDR3 protein is CASIGDRDLLGELFF. In nucleotides, the CDR3 is TGTGCCAGCATTGGGGACAGGGATCTTTTGGGGGAGCTGTTTTTT.

This chain connects TRBV29-1 to TRBJ2-7, with a possible D match to TRBD1 (7 bases). The CDR3 loop spans 13 amino acids. Germline V gives CDR1 SQVTM, CDR2 ANQGSEA. V was cut by 1 base and J by 3 bases, with 10 bases left in between. The CDR3 DNA reads TGCAGCGTTGAAGCGGGGGACAGCTACGAGCAGTACTTC. It translates to CSVEAGDSYEQYF.

This sequence joins TRBV29-1 and TRBJ1-2; no reliable D call. Trimming removed 5 bases at V and 4 bases at J, with 14 bases between. CDR3 size: 13 residues. From germline, CDR1 is SQVTM and CDR2 ANQGSEA. This CDR3 is CSVPRSTAYGYTF. CDR3 nucleotides: TGCAGCGTTCCTAGAAGTACAGCCTATGGCTACACCTTC.

The chain is built from TRBV30 and TRBJ2-3, with 7 bases matching TRBD2. Germline values: CDR1 GTSNPN, CDR2 SVGIG (reference sequence). The CDR3 spans 11 residues. This CDR3 is CAGGGTDTQYF. CDR3 nucleotides: TGTGCGGGGGGGGGCACAGATACGCAGTATTTT.

This chain connects TRBV29-1 to TRBJ2-7, with D tentatively TRBD1 (6 bases). CDR1 is SQVTM and CDR2 is ANQGSEA in the germline V gene. The CDR3 spans 13 residues. V dropped 4 bases and J dropped 5 bases, with 15 bases sitting between them. The CDR3 bases are TGCAGCGTTGTTGCAGGGGCGGGCAACGAGCAGTACTTC. Translation: CSVVAGAGNEQYF.

This clonotype was counted between two and nine times. The chain couples TRBV28 to TRBJ2-1; 9 nucleotides align to TRBD1. The CDR3 loop spans 16 amino acids. The V segment lost 3 bases and the J segment 4 bases; nucleotides outside the gene matches: 7. Germline CDR1 reads MDHEN; CDR2 reads SYDVKM. CDR3 nucleotide sequence: TGTGCCAGCAGTTTTATGGGACAGGGATCATACAATGAGCAGTTCTTC. This gives the protein CASSFMGQGSYNEQFF.

The chain uses TRBV19 and TRBJ2-4; the D is unclear. The CDR3 is 14 residues long. The V end was cut by 10 bases, the J end by 0 bases, with 13 bases between. The germline V gene has CDR1 LNHDA and CDR2 SQIVND (reference sequence). CDR3 in amino acids: CATRSHLAKNIQYF. The DNA for the CDR3 is TGTGCCACTAGGTCTCACCTAGCCAAAAACATTCAGTACTTC.

V is TRBV12-3 or TRBV12-4 and J is TRBJ1-6, with D unresolved. CDR3 length: 13 amino acids. V gave up 2 bases and J gave up 8 bases, with 7 bases separating them. The CDR3 sequence is CASSLWFDSPLHF. The CDR3, as DNA: TGTGCCAGCAGTTTATGGTTTGATTCACCCCTCCACTTT.

This clonotype was counted a few times. The J gene is TRBJ2-1, the V gene TRBV7-9; maybe TRBD2 (7 bases). Germline loops: CDR1 SEHNR, CDR2 FQNEAQ (reference sequence). The length of the CDR3 is 15 residues. Trimming shortened V by 6 bases and J by 8 bases, and 20 bases separated the two germline ends. The CDR3 loop is CASSHGGGREHEQFF. The CDR3 DNA reads as TGTGCCAGCAGTCACGGCGGGGGCCGCGAACATGAGCAGTTCTTC.

V is TRBV12-3 or TRBV12-4 and J is TRBJ2-7; no clear D. The CDR3 sequence is 15 residues long. Trimming stripped 0 bases from V and 2 bases from J, with 11 bases between. CDR3 amino acids: CASSLAGFVTYEQYF. For the CDR3, the DNA is TGTGCCAGCAGTTTAGCAGGGTTTGTCACCTACGAGCAGTACTTC.

The chain combines TRBV7-9 with TRBJ2-2; 9 nucleotides agree with TRBD1. Germline trimming cut 7 bases from V and 4 bases from J; bases unmatched to any gene: 1. The germline gives CDR1 SEHNR, CDR2 FQNEAQ (reference sequence). The length of the CDR3 is 13 residues. The CDR3 loop is CASNRGLTGELFF. The DNA for the CDR3 is TGTGCCAGCAACAGGGGGCTCACCGGGGAGCTGTTTTTT.

The chain carries TRBV12-3 or TRBV12-4 and TRBJ1-2; D is unclear. Trimming cost V 5 bases and J 4 bases, with 14 bases left between them. This CDR3 is 14 amino acids long. The CDR3 DNA follows: TGTGCCAGCAGTACCCTGTTGCCAGCCTATGGCTACACCTTC. This gives the protein CASSTLLPAYGYTF.

This clonotype occurred a few times. The chain has TRBV20-1 and TRBJ1-5; possible D gene TRBD1, 5 bases. The CDR3 is 13 amino acids. CDR1 and CDR2 from the germline V gene are DFQATT and SNEGSKA (reference sequence). V was trimmed by 5 bases and J by 3 bases, leaving 11 bases between them. The CDR3 bases are TGCAGTGCTCGTAGGGGTTACAATCAGCCCCAGCATTTT. Amino acid sequence: CSARRGYNQPQHF.

The chain combines TRBV27 with TRBJ2-6; a possible D gene is TRBD1 (6 bases). The CDR3 has 14 residues. Germline lookup yields CDR1 MNHEY and CDR2 SMNVEV (reference sequence). V lost 6 bases, J lost 2 bases, and 8 bases lay in between. The CDR3 DNA follows: TGTGCCAGCAGCAACAGGGCTGGGGCCAACGTCCTGACTTTC. Protein: CASSNRAGANVLTF.

This clonotype was seen more than once but under ten times. The chain has TRBV4-2 and TRBJ2-3, with 10 bases matching TRBD2. V lost 2 bases, J lost 5 bases, and 7 bases stayed unmatched. Germline values: CDR1 LGHNA, CDR2 YNFKEQ. The CDR3 length is 16 residues. The CDR3 is CASSQKLAGYGDTQYF. The CDR3 nucleotides are TGTGCCAGCAGCCAAAAACTAGCGGGGTATGGAGATACGCAGTATTTT.

This clonotype was observed a few times. The chain employs TRBV7-9 and TRBJ2-7; a weak D match, TRBD1 (6 bases). This CDR3 comprises 15 residues. Trimming left V 1 base short and J 6 bases short, with 16 bases between. Germline-derived CDR1 and CDR2 are SEHNR and FQNEAQ (reference sequence). CDR3 DNA sequence: TGTGCCAGCAGCTTAGAGTTGGGGGCAGAGCGCGAGCAGTACTTC. It codes for CASSLELGAEREQYF.